Listed here are 6 T cell receptor beta chains from one sample, sequenced in a study of CXCR3-negative and CXCR3-positive naive CD8 T cells. Libraries of TRB cDNA were made by 5' RACE and carried UMIs. Using the 5' RACE reads, TCRdb records one entry per CDR3 protein without DNA. This listing includes 90,000 to 95,000 distinct CDR3 sequences. The sequencing input was naive CXCR3- CD8+ T cells from blood. Regarding subset: CD45RO-CCR7+CD27+CD95- naive CD8+ T cells lacking CXCR3 (TNR3-). These receptors all come from a human donor in good health. Some clones in this sample may be carry-over from other donors' samples.

The V call is TRBV20-1, the J call TRBJ2-1; TCRdb selects TRBD2, and the lack of DNA leaves this call unchecked. CDR3 length: 15 amino acids. From germline, CDR1 is DFQATT and CDR2 SNEGSKA (reference sequence). The CDR3 is CSARNSGGAAHEQFF.

The rearrangement links TRBV7-7 to TRBJ2-3. CDR1 is SSHAT, CDR2 FNYEAQ, per germline (reference sequence). The CDR3 is made up of 13 amino acids. The CDR3 reads CASSLALRDTQYF.

The chain joins TRBV28 to TRBJ2-5. From germline, CDR1 is MDHEN and CDR2 SYDVKM. The CDR3 consists of 15 residues. CDR3: CASSFPTDAQETQYF.

The J gene is TRBJ2-7, the V gene TRBV15; the TCRdb D gene call, TRBD2, has no DNA to confirm it. The CDR3 has 16 amino acids. Germline V gives CDR1 LNHNV, CDR2 YYDKDF (reference sequence). The CDR3 spells CATSRALAGGPAEQYF.

The chain carries TRBV5-1 and TRBJ2-1. This CDR3 spans 16 amino acids. Per germline, CDR1 SGHRS and CDR2 YFSETQ. The CDR3 region is CASSLEYSNPYNEQFF.

The chain's CDR3 is CASNTGLAEYNEQFF. The chain employs TRBV7-2 and TRBJ2-1; TCRdb's assignment of TRBD2 cannot be checked, as there is no DNA. Germline CDR1 reads SGHTA; CDR2 reads FQGNSA. CDR3 size: 15 residues.